The text below deals with one T cell receptor beta chain. In its sample, this clonotype was seen a few times. Its antigen is unknown. The record has no base qualities; no much larger clone is one base away. This entry is derived from a study of T cells after yellow fever vaccination (dated by TCRdb to the late 2010s). Notes on the research overall: The SMART-Seq v4 Ultra Low Input RNA kit was used to prepare libraries from fractions with low cell numbers. Bulk TCR alpha and beta repertoires were sequenced longitudinally to track T-cell clones before and after primary and booster YFV17D yellow fever vaccination. Two healthy male donors, one aged 18 to 29 and one aged 30 to 40 years, made up the cohort. Blood was drawn at multiple timepoints before and after primary and secondary immunization, with bulk PBMC replicates and cell subsets isolated. What the study reported, not specific to this receptor: Only a couple of donors were included in the study, so the extent to which the findings can be generalized is limited. After the booster, most clones that had expanded after primary vaccination were detected again (around 97% of CD4 and about 88% of CD8), suggesting broad maintenance of memory. Because abundant contaminating clonotypes from the bulk population could be contained in FACS-sorted repertoires, computational filtering was required. Compared with the primary T-cell response, the secondary T-cell response was faster but weaker, reaching its peak on day 5 rather than on day 15. A small share of clonotypes was detected in both CD4 and CD8 compartments, with the overlap likely arising from convergent recombination.

TCR cDNA was made using 5'RACE template switching, a step that added a universal primer site and unique molecular identifiers. Priming of cDNA synthesis was performed from both the TCR alpha and TCR beta constant segments. Two PCR steps were used to amplify libraries, with sample barcodes and sequencing adapters being added in the second step. Sequencing of libraries was performed on Illumina HiSeq 2500 (2x100 bp) or NovaSeq (2x150 bp). Per the original workflow: Demultiplexing of reads and collapsing into UMI consensus sequences were performed with MIGEC, and V(D)J alignment was carried out with MiXCR. Using edgeR on replicate PBMC samples, clonotypes were called vaccine-responding if FDR was below 0.01 and the log2 fold change was above 5 up to day 15. Each bulk clonotype received a CD4 or CD8 identity based on whether the sequenced CD4 or CD8 repertoire contained that clonotype at higher abundance. TCRdb passed the public sequencing reads through fastp at Q25 and MiXCR, retaining productive beta sequences. Every CDR3 protein is listed once, alongside the most common genes and DNA of its rows. The V and J calls and clone size are TCRdb's, not the authors'. The sample table lists 250,000 to 300,000 distinct CDR3 sequences, approximately 13% of them with a count of one. The ten largest clones take up roughly 0.5% of the sample.

In light of the paper, this sample's treatment or condition label describes: live attenuated yellow fever vaccine strain. A standard Ficoll-Paque protocol was used to isolate PBMCs from peripheral blood. Dynabeads CD4 and CD8 positive selection kits were used to isolate CD4 and CD8 T-cell fractions. RNA was extracted with TriZol from bulk PBMCs, CD4 and CD8 fractions, and dextramer-positive and dextramer-negative fractions. The germline V gene (reference sequence) gives CDR1 as DFQATT and CDR2 as SNEGSKA. CDR3 length: 13 amino acids, cysteine to phenylalanine. CDR3 DNA is the only sequence kept; it has 39 bases, read in frame from the first base. The junction shows trimming of 6 bases on V and 3 bases on J, plus 12 bases between the germline ends.

The starting material was CD4+ T cells sorted from PBMCs, obtained 45 days after the yellow fever booster vaccination. The receptor's source is a man aged 25 to 40 who received the YFV17D yellow fever vaccine. This receptor chain uses TRBV20-1 and TRBJ2-1; TRBD1 could be the D gene, as 7 bases match. The CDR3 here reads CSARRGVYNEQFF. The DNA sequence is as follows: TGCAGTGCCCGCAGGGGGGTCTACAATGAGCAGTTCTTC.